This T cell receptor (beta chain) was obtained from a study of metastatic and nonmetastatic thyroid tumors. V lost 1 base, J lost 4 bases, and 8 bases lay in between. The CDR3 is made up of 15 amino acids. The germline V gene has CDR1 KGHSH and CDR2 LQKENI. Thyroid surgery took place with no prior treatment in any patient. MiXCR re-clonotyped the PCR reads for TCRdb. The sample comprises about 21,000 clones, 28% of which are singletons, and 12% to 15% rests with the top ten. The sequence was obtained from a male donor with papillary thyroid cancer or a benign thyroid nodule (not recorded which). Some clones in this sample may be carry-over from other donors' samples. The rearrangement links TRBV18 to TRBJ2-6; no clear D. Sequenced input: tumor tissue. CDR3 amino acids: CASSPQGTGANVLTF. The CDR3 bases are TGTGCCAGCTCACCACAGGGAACAGGGGCCAACGTCCTGACTTTC.